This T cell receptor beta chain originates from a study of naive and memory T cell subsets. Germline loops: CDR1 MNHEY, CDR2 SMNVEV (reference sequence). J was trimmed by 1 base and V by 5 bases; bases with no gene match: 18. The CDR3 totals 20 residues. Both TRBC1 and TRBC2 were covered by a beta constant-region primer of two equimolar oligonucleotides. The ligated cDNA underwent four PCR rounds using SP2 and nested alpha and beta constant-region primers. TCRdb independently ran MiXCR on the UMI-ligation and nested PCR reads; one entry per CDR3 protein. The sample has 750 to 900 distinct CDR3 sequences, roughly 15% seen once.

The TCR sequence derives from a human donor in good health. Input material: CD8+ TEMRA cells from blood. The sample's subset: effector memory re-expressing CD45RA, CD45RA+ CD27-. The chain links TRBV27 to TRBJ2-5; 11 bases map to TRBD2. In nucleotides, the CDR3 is TGTGCCAGCAGTGCCAGCGACCTCCCTAGCGGGAGGACCGCCCAAGAGACCCAGTACTTC. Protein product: CASSASDLPSGRTAQETQYF.